The 14 T cell receptor beta chains below come from one sample, sequenced in a study of OX40 agonist ivuxolimab in advanced cancers. This table comes from immunoSEQ multiplex PCR, and its TCRdb copy is limited to in-frame clones, with some not included. The data hold tens of thousands of clones, with roughly 84% observed a single time. Specimen: CD4+ or CD8+ T cells sorted from blood, collected in a trial of the OX40 agonist ivuxolimab. The receptors come from an adult with an advanced solid tumor such as melanoma, head and neck, liver or kidney cancer.

V gene TRBV18 combines with J gene TRBJ1-1; D is possibly TRBD1 (5 bases). The V gene's germline CDR1 is KGHSH and CDR2 LQKENI. The CDR3 has 14 amino acids. Trimming stripped 2 bases from V and 5 bases from J, with 12 bases between. CDR3 sequence: CASSPFDSLTEAFF. CDR3 DNA: TGTGCCAGCTCACCATTCGACAGTTTGACTGAAGCTTTCTTT. Full variable domain (missing parts from reference TRBV18 and TRBJ1-1): NAGVMQNPRHLVRRRGQEARLRCSPMKGHSHVYWYRQLPEEGLKFMVYLQKENIIDESGMPKERFSAEFPKEGPSILRIQQVVRGDSAAYFCASSPFDSLTEAFFGQGTRLTVV.

The gene calls are TRBV19 and TRBJ1-2; D gene unclear. V lost 4 bases and J 5 bases, leaving 14 bases between the germline ends. Germline CDR1 and CDR2: LNHDA and SQIVND (reference sequence). CDR3 length equals 14 residues. CDR3 in amino acids: CASSKAEAGYGYTF. CDR3 sequence (DNA): TGTGCCAGTAGTAAGGCCGAGGCCGGGTATGGCTACACCTTC.

The chain is built from TRBV30 and TRBJ1-1; D ambiguous. The CDR3 contains 13 residues. V was shortened by 3 bases and J by 0 bases, with 8 bases between the two germline ends. Germline V lookup: CDR1 GTSNPN, CDR2 SVGIG (reference sequence). The DNA for the CDR3 is TGTGCCTGGAGAGGGTTCATGAACACTGAAGCTTTCTTT. This codes for CAWRGFMNTEAFF.

The V gene is TRBV6-6, the J gene TRBJ2-2, with 7 bases identical to TRBD2. V gave up 0 bases and J gave up 6 bases; unmatched junction bases: 4. The CDR3 sequence is 15 residues long. The V gene's germline CDR1 is MNHNY and CDR2 SVGAGI (reference sequence). In DNA form, the CDR3 reads TGTGCCAGCAGTTACTCGAACCGGGGGGCCGGGGAGCTGTTTTTT. Protein: CASSYSNRGAGELFF.

V and J are TRBV13 and TRBJ2-5; maybe TRBD2 (6 bases). The CDR3 runs 13 residues. V was trimmed by 2 bases and J by 2 bases, leaving 6 bases between them. From germline, CDR1 is PRHDT and CDR2 FYEKMQ (reference sequence). CDR3 loop: CASSLSGQETQYF. CDR3 in DNA: TGTGCCAGCAGCTTAAGCGGGCAAGAGACCCAGTACTTC.

The chain is built from TRBV9 and TRBJ1-1; perhaps TRBD1 as D (6 bases). Germline V gene data show CDR1 as SGDLS and CDR2 as YYNGEE. V was clipped by 0 bases and J by 1 base, with 16 bases between them. This CDR3 is built from 17 residues. CDR3 amino acids: CASSVGRGGRRNTEAFF. For the CDR3, the DNA is TGTGCCAGCAGCGTAGGCAGAGGGGGGCGCAGGAACACTGAAGCTTTCTTT.

A single count supports this clone. The chain uses TRBV11-3 and TRBJ1-1, with D uncertain. Deletions cut 5 bases from V and 0 bases from J, with 13 bases between. This CDR3 region has 15 residues. Germline CDR1 is SGHNT and CDR2 is YENEEA. CDR3: CASSGPGGLNTEAFF. DNA of the CDR3: TGTGCCAGCAGCGGGCCCGGAGGGTTGAACACTGAAGCTTTCTTT.

A remark on this clone: Other DNA sequences in this specimen translate into the identical CDR3. The chain recombines TRBV5-1 with TRBJ2-2; tentatively, D is TRBD1 or TRBD2 (5 bases each). Trimming stripped 4 bases from V and 6 bases from J, with 10 bases between. The germline V gene encodes CDR1 SGHRS and CDR2 YFSETQ. This CDR3 spans 13 amino acids. In DNA, the CDR3 is TGCGCCAGCAGCGTCAGGGAGTCCGGGGAGCTGTTTTTT. Protein product: CASSVRESGELFF.

This chain uses TRBV29-1 with TRBJ2-1; TRBD1 matches 7 bases. CDR1 is SQVTM, CDR2 ANQGSEA, per germline. Trimming at V came to 3 bases and at J to 7 bases, leaving 6 bases not matched to a gene. The CDR3 contains 13 residues. The CDR3 protein is CSVERQGMNEQFF. The CDR3 nucleotides read TGCAGCGTTGAGAGACAGGGTATGAATGAGCAGTTCTTC.

The chain is built from TRBV9 and TRBJ2-7; 7 bases fit TRBD1. The J segment lost 6 bases and the V segment lost 3 bases, leaving 12 bases of the junction unmatched. The CDR3 is 15 residues long. Germline V lookup: CDR1 SGDLS, CDR2 YYNGEE. CDR3 amino acids: CASSASDGDRVEQYF. The CDR3 coding sequence is TGTGCCAGCAGCGCAAGTGATGGAGACAGGGTCGAGCAGTACTTC.

The rearrangement links TRBV6-5 to TRBJ2-7; D remains unclear. Trimming stripped 5 bases from V and 3 bases from J, with 8 bases between. Germline-derived CDR1 and CDR2 are MNHEY and SVGAGI. The CDR3 extends over 12 amino acids. CDR3 in amino acids: CASSISSYEQYF. The CDR3 DNA is TGTGCCAGCAGTATCTCAAGCTACGAGCAGTACTTC.

The chain uses TRBV7-3 and TRBJ2-2; D is undetermined. This CDR3 has 16 amino acids. V was trimmed by 4 bases and J by 5 bases, leaving 17 bases between them. The germline V gene has CDR1 SGHTA and CDR2 FQGTGA. Here the CDR3 DNA reads TGTGCCAGCAGCTCTCAAATAAGTGGAAAGACCGGGGAGCTGTTTTTT. This gives the protein CASSSQISGKTGELFF.

The DNA for the CDR3 is TGTGCCAGCAGCTTAAGCCCGGGGGGGCAGTTCTTC. Translation gives CASSLSPGGQFF. V usage is TRBV7-3 and J usage is TRBJ2-1, with 7 bases aligning to TRBD2. J was trimmed by 12 bases and V by 1 base; bases with no gene match: 3. CDR1 and CDR2 from the germline V gene are SGHTA and FQGTGA. The CDR3 is made up of 12 amino acids.

CDR3 protein: CASRSTGDKNIQYF. DNA for the CDR3: TGTGCCAGCAGGTCTACAGGGGACAAAAACATTCAGTACTTC. The chain employs TRBV7-2 and TRBJ2-4, with TRBD1 matching 7 bases. J was trimmed by 3 bases and V by 6 bases; bases with no gene match: 5. This CDR3 has 14 amino acids. Germline CDR1 is SGHTA and CDR2 is FQGNSA.